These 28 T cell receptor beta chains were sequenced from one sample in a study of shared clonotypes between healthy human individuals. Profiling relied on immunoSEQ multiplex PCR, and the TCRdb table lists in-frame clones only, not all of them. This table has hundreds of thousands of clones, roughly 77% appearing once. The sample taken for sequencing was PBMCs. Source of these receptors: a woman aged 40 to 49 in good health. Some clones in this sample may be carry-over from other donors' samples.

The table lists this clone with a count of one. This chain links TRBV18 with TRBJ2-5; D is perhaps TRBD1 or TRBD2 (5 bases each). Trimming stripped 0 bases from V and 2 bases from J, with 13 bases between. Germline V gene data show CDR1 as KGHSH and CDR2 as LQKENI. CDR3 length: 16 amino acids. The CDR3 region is CASSPPGPGRQETQYF. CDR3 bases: TGTGCCAGCTCACCACCGGGGCCTGGGAGACAAGAGACCCAGTACTTC.

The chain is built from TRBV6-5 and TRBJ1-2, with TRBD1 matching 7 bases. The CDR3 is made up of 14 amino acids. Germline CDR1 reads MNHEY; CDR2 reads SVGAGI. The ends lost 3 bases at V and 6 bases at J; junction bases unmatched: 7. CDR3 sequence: CASSYGGRGDGYTF. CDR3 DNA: TGTGCCAGCAGTTATGGCGGCAGGGGGGATGGCTACACCTTC.

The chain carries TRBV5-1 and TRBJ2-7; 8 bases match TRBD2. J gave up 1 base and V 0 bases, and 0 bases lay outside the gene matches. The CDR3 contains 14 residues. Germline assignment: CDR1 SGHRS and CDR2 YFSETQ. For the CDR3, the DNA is TGCGCCAGCAGCTTGGGCGGGGGGTCCTACGAGCAGTACTTC. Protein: CASSLGGGSYEQYF.

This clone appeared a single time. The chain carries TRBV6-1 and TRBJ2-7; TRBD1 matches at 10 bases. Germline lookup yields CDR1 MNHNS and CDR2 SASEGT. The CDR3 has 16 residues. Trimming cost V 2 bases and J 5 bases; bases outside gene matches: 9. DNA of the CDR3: TGTGCCAGCAGTGAATTCCCCCGGGGACAGGGGCACGAGCAGTACTTC. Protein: CASSEFPRGQGHEQYF.

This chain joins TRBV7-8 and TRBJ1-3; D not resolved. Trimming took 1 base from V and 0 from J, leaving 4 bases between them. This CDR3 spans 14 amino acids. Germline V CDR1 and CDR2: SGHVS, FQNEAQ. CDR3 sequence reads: CASSLVSSGNTIYF. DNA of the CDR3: TGTGCCAGCAGCTTAGTCAGCTCTGGAAACACCATATATTTT.

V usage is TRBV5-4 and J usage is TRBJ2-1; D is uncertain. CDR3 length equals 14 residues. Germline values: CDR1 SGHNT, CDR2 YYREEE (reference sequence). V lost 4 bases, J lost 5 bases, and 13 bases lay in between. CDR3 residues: CASSKSWRNNEQFF. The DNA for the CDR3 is TGTGCCAGCAGCAAGTCCTGGCGGAACAATGAGCAGTTCTTC.

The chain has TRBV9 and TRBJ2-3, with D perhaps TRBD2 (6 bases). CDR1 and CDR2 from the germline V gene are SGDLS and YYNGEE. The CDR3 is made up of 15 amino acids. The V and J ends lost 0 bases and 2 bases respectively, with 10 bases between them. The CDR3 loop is CASSVAGADTDTQYF. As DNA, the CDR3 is TGTGCCAGCAGCGTAGCGGGAGCCGACACAGATACGCAGTATTTT. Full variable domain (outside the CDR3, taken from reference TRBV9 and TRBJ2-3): DSGVTQTPKHLITATGQRVTLRCSPRSGDLSVYWYQQSLDQGLQFLIQYYNGEERAKGNILERFSAQQFPDLHSELNLSSLELGDSALYFCASSVAGADTDTQYFGPGTRLTVL.

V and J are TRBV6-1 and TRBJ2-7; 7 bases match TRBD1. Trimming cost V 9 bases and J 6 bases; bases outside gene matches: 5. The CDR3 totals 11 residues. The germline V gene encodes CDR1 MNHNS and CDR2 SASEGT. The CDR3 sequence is CASNRGAEQYF. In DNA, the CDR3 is TGTGCCAGTAACAGGGGAGCCGAGCAGTACTTC.

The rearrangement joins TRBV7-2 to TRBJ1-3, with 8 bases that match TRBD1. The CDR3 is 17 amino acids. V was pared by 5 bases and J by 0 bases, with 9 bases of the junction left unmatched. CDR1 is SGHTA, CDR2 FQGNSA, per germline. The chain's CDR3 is CASSLWTGLSSGNTIYF. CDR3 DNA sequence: TGTGCCAGCAGCCTGTGGACAGGGCTGAGCTCTGGAAACACCATATATTTT.

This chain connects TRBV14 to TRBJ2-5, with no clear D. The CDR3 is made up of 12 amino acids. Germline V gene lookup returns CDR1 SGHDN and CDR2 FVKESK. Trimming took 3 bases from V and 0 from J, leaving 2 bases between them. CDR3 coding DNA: TGTGCCAGCAGCCAGCACCAAGAGACCCAGTACTTC. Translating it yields CASSQHQETQYF.

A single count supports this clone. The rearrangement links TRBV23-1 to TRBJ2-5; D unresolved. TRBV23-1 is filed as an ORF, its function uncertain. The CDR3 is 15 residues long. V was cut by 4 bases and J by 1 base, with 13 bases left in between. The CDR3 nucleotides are TGCGCCAGCAGTCTTAAAAGGGCAGGCCAAGAGACCCAGTACTTC. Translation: CASSLKRAGQETQYF.

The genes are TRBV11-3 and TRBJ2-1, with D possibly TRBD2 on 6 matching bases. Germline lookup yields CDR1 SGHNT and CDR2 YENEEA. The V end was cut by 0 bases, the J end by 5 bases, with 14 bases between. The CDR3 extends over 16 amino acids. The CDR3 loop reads CASSLDGGVANNEQFF. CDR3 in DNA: TGTGCCAGCAGCTTAGATGGCGGGGTAGCTAACAATGAGCAGTTCTTC.

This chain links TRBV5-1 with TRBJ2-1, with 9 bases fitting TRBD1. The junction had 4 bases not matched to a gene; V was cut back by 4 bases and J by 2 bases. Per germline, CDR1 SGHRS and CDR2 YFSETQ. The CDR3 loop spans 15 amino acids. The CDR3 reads CASSDTGGTYNEQFF. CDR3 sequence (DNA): TGCGCCAGCAGCGATACAGGGGGCACCTACAATGAGCAGTTCTTC.

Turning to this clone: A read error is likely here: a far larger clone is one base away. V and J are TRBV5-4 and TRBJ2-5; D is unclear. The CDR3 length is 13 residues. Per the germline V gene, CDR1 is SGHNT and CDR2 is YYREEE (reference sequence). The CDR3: CASSLSSIHEQHF. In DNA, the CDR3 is TGTGCCAGCAGCCTCTCCTCCATCCACGAGCAGCACTTC.

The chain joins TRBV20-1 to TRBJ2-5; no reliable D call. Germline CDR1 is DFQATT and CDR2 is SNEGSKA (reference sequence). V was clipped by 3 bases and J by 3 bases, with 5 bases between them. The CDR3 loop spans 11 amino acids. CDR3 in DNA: TGCAGTGCTAGCGCCGAAGAGACCCAGTACTTC. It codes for CSASAEETQYF.

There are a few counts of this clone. CDR3 sequence reads: CSVAGLAVHEQYF. CDR3 coding DNA: TGCAGCGTTGCGGGACTAGCGGTCCACGAGCAGTACTTC. The chain employs TRBV29-1 and TRBJ2-5, with TRBD2 matching 11 bases. The J call may be incorrect, as the DNA end agrees better with TRBJ2-7. This CDR3 spans 13 amino acids. Germline values: CDR1 SQVTM, CDR2 ANQGSEA.

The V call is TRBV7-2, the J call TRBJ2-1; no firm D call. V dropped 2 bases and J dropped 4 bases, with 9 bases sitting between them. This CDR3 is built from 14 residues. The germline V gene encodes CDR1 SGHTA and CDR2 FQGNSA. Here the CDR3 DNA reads TGTGCCAGCAGCTTATCTTCCGTATACAATGAGCAGTTCTTC. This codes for CASSLSSVYNEQFF.

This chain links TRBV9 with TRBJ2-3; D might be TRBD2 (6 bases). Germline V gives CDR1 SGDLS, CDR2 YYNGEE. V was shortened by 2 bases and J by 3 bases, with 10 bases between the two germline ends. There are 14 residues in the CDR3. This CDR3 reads CASSVGLATDTQYF. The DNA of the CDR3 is TGTGCCAGCAGCGTTGGGCTAGCGACAGATACGCAGTATTTT.

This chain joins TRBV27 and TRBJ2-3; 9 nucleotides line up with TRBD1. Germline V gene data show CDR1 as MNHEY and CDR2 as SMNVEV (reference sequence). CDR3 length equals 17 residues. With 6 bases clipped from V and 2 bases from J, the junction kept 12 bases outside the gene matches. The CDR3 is CASSLGQGLPNTDTQYF. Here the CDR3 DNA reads TGTGCCAGCAGCCTTGGACAGGGGCTACCCAACACAGATACGCAGTATTTT.

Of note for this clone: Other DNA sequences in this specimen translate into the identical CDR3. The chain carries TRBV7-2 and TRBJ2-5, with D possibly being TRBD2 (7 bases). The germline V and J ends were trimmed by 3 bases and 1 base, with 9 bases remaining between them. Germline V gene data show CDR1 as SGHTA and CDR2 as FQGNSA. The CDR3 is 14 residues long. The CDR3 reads CASSFGGAQETQYF. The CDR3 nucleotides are TGTGCCAGCAGCTTTGGGGGGGCCCAAGAGACCCAGTACTTC.

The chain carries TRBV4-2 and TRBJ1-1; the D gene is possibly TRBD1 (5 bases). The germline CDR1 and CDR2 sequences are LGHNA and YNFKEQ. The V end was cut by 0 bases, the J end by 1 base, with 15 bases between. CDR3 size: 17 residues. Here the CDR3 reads CASSQDLRSGGNTEAFF. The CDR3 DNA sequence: TGTGCCAGCAGCCAAGATCTAAGGTCGGGGGGGAACACTGAAGCTTTCTTT.

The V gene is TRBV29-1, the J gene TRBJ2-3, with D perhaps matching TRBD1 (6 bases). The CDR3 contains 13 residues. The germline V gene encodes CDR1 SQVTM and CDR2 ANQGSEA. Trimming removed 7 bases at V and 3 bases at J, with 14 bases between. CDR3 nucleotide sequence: TGCAGCGGTTACAGGGACCAAACAGATACGCAGTATTTT. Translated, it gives CSGYRDQTDTQYF.

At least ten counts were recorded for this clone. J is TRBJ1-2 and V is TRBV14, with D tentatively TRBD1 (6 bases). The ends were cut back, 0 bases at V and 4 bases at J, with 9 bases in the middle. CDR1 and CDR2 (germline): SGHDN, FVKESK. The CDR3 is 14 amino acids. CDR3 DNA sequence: TGTGCCAGCAGCCAAGAGGGACAAATCTATGGCTACACCTTC. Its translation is CASSQEGQIYGYTF.

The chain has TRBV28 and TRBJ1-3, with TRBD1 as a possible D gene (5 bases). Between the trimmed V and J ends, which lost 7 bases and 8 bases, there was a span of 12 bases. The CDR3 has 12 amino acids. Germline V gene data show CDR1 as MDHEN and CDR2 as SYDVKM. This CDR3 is CASIARGDTIYF. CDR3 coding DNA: TGTGCCAGCATCGCCCGGGGGGACACCATATATTTT. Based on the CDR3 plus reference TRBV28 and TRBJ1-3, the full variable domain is DVKVTQSSRYLVKRTGEKVFLECVQDMDHENMFWYRQDPGLGLRLIYFSYDVKMKEKGDIPEGYSVSREKKERFSLILESASTNQTSMYLCASIARGDTIYFGEGSWLTVV.

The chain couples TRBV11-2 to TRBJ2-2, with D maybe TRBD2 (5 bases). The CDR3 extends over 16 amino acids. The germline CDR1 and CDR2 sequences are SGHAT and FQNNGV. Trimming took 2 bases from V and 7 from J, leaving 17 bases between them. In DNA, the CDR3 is TGTGCCAGCAGCTTACTCTTGGGAGCTGTGGGCGGGGAGCTGTTTTTT. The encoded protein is CASSLLLGAVGGELFF.

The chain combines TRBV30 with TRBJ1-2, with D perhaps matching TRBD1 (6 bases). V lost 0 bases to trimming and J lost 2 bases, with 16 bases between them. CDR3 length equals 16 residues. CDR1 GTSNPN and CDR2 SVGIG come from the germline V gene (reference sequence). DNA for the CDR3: TGTGCCTGGAGTGTCTTCGGGGGGCTGGGGAACTATGGCTACACCTTC. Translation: CAWSVFGGLGNYGYTF.

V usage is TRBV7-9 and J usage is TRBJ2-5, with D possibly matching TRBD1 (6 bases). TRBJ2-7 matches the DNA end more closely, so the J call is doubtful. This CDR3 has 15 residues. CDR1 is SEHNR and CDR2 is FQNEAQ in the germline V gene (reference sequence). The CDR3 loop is CASSSGQPHSYEQYF. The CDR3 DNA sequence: TGTGCCAGCAGCTCCGGACAGCCGCACTCCTACGAGCAGTACTTC.

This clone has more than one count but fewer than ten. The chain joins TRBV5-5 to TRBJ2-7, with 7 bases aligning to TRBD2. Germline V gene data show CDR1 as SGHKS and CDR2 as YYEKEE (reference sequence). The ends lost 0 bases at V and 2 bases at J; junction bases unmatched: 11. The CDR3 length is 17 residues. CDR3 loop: CASSLGGVGGNPYEQYF. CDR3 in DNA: TGTGCCAGCAGCTTGGGTGGCGTCGGGGGGAACCCCTACGAGCAGTACTTC.